Sequencing of this TCR beta chain was carried out in a study of T cell responses to AZD1222 COVID-19 vaccine. V lost 2 bases and J 7 bases, leaving 6 bases between the germline ends. The CDR3 is 12 residues long. Repertoires were generated with immunoSEQ multiplex PCR, while TCRdb's copy carries only in-frame clones and drops some. The table records about 92,000 clones, more than 75% of them present only once. The chain carries TRBV12-3 or TRBV12-4 and TRBJ2-1, with D tentatively TRBD1 (6 bases). This sequence originates from an adult in good health. This material consisted of peripheral blood, taken on day 0 of AZD1222 vaccination. CDR3 in amino acids: CASSLQGNEQFF. The CDR3 DNA sequence: TGTGCCAGCAGTTTACAGGGGAATGAGCAGTTCTTC.